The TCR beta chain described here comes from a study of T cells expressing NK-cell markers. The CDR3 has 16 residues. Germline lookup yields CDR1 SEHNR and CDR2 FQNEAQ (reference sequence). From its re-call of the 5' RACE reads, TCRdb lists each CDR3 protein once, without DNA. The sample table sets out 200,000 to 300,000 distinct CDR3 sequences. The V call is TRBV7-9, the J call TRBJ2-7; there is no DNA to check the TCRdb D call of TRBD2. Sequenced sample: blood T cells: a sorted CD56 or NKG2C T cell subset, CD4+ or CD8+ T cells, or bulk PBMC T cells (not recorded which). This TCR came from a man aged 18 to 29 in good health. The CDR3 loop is CASSLVGDGSSYEQYF.